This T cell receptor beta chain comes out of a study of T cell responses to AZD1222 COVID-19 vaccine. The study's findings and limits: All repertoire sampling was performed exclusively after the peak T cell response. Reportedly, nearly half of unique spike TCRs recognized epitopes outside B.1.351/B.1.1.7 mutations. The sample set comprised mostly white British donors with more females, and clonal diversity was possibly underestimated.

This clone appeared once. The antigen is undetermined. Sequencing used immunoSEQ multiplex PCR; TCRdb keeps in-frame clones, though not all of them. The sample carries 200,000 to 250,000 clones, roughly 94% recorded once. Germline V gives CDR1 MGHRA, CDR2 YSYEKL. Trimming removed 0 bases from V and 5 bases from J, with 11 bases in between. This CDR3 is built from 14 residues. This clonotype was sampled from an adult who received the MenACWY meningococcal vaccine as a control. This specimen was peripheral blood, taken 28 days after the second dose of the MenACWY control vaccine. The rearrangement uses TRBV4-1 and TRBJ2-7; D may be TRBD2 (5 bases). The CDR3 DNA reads TGCGCCAGCAGCCAAGAAAATGTGAGGGACGAGCAGTACTTC. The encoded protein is CASSQENVRDEQYF.